Included here is one T cell receptor (beta chain) sequence, with context. The antigen remains unidentified. This record belongs to a study of vaccination and CD4 T cells after COVID-19. The study, taken as a whole, reports: In convalescent patients, 304 of 307 vaccine-specific clones were mono-reactive for SARS-CoV-2 spike.

At the Johns Hopkins FTIC core, DNA taken from cultured CD4+ T cells was sequenced by way of the Oncomine TCR Beta short-read assay. MiXCR was run by TCRdb on the PCR reads, yielding one entry per CDR3 protein. The sample has under 15,000 distinct CDR3 sequences, 36% seen once. The germline gives CDR1 GTSNPN, CDR2 SVGIG (reference sequence). The CDR3 contains 15 residues. V shed 0 bases and J shed 3 bases, with 12 bases lying between them. Treatment reported: roughly 11-day PBMC culture with coronavirus spike peptide pools or control peptides (ViraFEST assay). Specimen: cultured CD4+ T cells from blood. The source of this sequence is a human donor with COVID-19. J is TRBJ1-5 and V is TRBV30; weak D call: TRBD1 (5 bases). The CDR3 DNA sequence: TGTGCCTGGAGTGTTGCGGGACGGGTCAATCAGCCCCAGCATTTT. Its translation: CAWSVAGRVNQPQHF.